Listed below are T cell receptor beta chains from one sample, sequenced in a study of blood T cell repertoires in COVID-19. Using immunoSEQ multiplex PCR, the repertoire was profiled, and TCRdb retains in-frame clones only, with some absent. This sample yields 77,000 or so clones, of which 85% are seen a single time; 5.1% belongs to the top ten. Sequenced sample: peripheral blood. The receptors stem from an older man with acute or convalescent COVID-19. CDR3s include the opening cysteine and the closing phenylalanine or tryptophan. Fields, in order: V gene, J gene, D gene, clone size, CDR3 protein, CDR3 DNA. D genes are given only for firm matches. Clone size is stated in some rows and not others, as once, few, many or a class when expanded.

TRBV9,TRBJ1-6,TRBD1,NA,CASSVGPTDRDWMGLLHF,TGTGCCAGCAGCGTAGGGCCCACAGACAGGGATTGGATGGGGCTCCTCCACTTT
TRBV7-9,TRBJ1-2,TRBD1,NA,CASTLTGGGSDYGYTF,TGTGCCAGCACGTTGACAGGGGGCGGTAGCGACTATGGCTACACCTTC
TRBV7-3,TRBJ1-1,TRBD1,NA,CASSPQRKTGGSTEAFF,TGTGCCAGCAGCCCGCAGCGGAAAACAGGGGGGAGCACTGAAGCTTTCTTT
TRBV29-1,TRBJ2-1,NA,few,CSVESPQYNEQFF,TGCAGCGTTGAATCCCCTCAGTACAATGAGCAGTTCTTC
TRBV28,TRBJ2-5,NA,NA,CASFTGNQETQYF,TGTGCCAGCTTTACAGGGAATCAAGAGACCCAGTACTTC
TRBV5-6,TRBJ1-1,NA,NA,CASSLGDNLAAFF,TGTGCCAGCAGCTTGGGGGACAATTTGGCTGCTTTCTTT
TRBV6-2/TRBV6-3,TRBJ2-7,NA,once,CASSLEGRGYEQYF,TGTGCCAGCAGTTTGGAGGGAAGAGGATACGAGCAGTACTTC
TRBV18,TRBJ2-2,NA,NA,CASSPGGTNTGELFF,TGTGCCAGCTCACCAGGCGGCACGAACACCGGGGAGCTGTTTTTT
TRBV18,TRBJ2-5,TRBD1,NA,CASSLDRVQETQYF,TGTGCCAGCTCTCTCGACAGGGTCCAAGAGACCCAGTACTTC
TRBV6-5,TRBJ2-5,NA,NA,CASSQRTGLQETQYF,TGTGCCAGCAGCCAACGCACAGGGCTCCAAGAGACCCAGTACTTC
TRBV29-1,TRBJ1-2,NA,NA,CSVDRRDNNNYGYTF,TGCAGCGTTGATCGCCGGGACAATAATAACTATGGCTACACCTTC